The rows below give T cell receptor beta chains drawn from one sample of a study of OX40 agonist ivuxolimab in advanced cancers. Sequencing used immunoSEQ multiplex PCR; TCRdb keeps in-frame clones, though not all of them. The table records fewer than 35,000 clones, approximately 80% of them present only once. This specimen was CD4+ or CD8+ T cells sorted from blood, taken in a trial of the OX40 agonist ivuxolimab. All receptors come from an adult with an advanced solid tumor such as melanoma, head and neck, liver or kidney cancer. CDR3s include the opening cysteine and the closing phenylalanine or tryptophan. Fields, in order: D gene, J gene, V gene, clone size, CDR3 protein, CDR3 DNA. The D gene is left open where the match is weak. Size is stated for part of the rows, as once, few or many counts, or as a class when the clone is expanded.

-,TRBJ2-6,TRBV11-1,-,CASSRGSSGANVLTF,TGTGCCAGCAGCCGTGGAAGCTCTGGGGCCAACGTCCTGACTTTC
TRBD2,TRBJ2-1,TRBV5-1,-,CASSGLGSGNLYYNEQFF,TGCGCCAGCAGCGGGTTGGGGAGCGGGAACCTATACTACAATGAGCAGTTCTTC
TRBD2,TRBJ2-1,TRBV12-5,-,CASGLVLGRGDYNEQFF,TGTGCTAGTGGTTTGGTACTGGGGCGGGGGGACTACAATGAGCAGTTCTTC
-,TRBJ1-1,TRBV9,-,CASSAQMNTEAFF,TGTGCCAGCAGCGCCCAGATGAACACTGAAGCTTTCTTT
TRBD1,TRBJ1-5,TRBV29-1,-,CSVVSGTEVNQPQHF,TGCAGCGTTGTGTCCGGGACAGAAGTAAATCAGCCCCAGCATTTT
-,TRBJ1-2,TRBV11-2,-,CASSFWDRGSDYGYTF,TGTGCCAGCAGCTTTTGGGATAGGGGGTCAGACTATGGCTACACCTTC
TRBD1,TRBJ1-2,TRBV28,once,CASSTRGTGWNGYTF,TGTGCCAGCAGTACCCGGGGGACAGGGTGGAATGGCTACACCTTC
-,TRBJ1-4,TRBV6-5,-,CASRSSGATNEKLFF,TGTGCCAGCAGGAGCTCAGGGGCAACTAATGAAAAACTGTTTTTT
TRBD1,TRBJ1-2,TRBV29-1,-,CSVEGLEDRSYGYTF,TGCAGCGTTGAAGGCTTGGAGGACAGGAGTTATGGCTACACCTTC
-,TRBJ2-5,TRBV6-1,-,CASSEEGGRTGTVGRETQYF,TGTGCCAGCAGTGAAGAAGGCGGTAGGACCGGGACGGTGGGTCGCGAGACCCAGTACTTC
-,TRBJ2-4,TRBV14,-,CASSQDFGRESKNIQYF,TGTGCCAGCAGCCAAGATTTTGGCAGGGAGAGTAAAAACATTCAGTACTTC
-,TRBJ1-2,TRBV30,medium-sized,CAWSPTVAGSYGYTF,TGTGCCTGGAGTCCGACGGTAGCTGGTAGCTATGGCTACACCTTC
TRBD1,TRBJ1-1,TRBV7-9,-,CASSFDAGQGNLGAFF,TGTGCCAGCAGCTTCGACGCGGGACAGGGTAATTTAGGAGCTTTCTTT
-,TRBJ1-2,TRBV5-8,-,CASSRTGYGYTF,TGTGCCAGCAGCCGGACGGGTTATGGCTACACCTTC
-,TRBJ2-5,TRBV9,-,CASSVAVVGADVTQYF,TGTGCCAGCAGCGTAGCCGTCGTTGGGGCAGATGTGACCCAGTACTTC
-,TRBJ1-5,TRBV6-1,-,CASSEWGWENQPQHF,TGTGCCAGCAGTGAATGGGGCTGGGAAAATCAGCCCCAGCATTTT
-,TRBJ2-3,TRBV7-9,-,CASSLGGIPTDTQYF,TGTGCCAGCAGCTTAGGCGGGATTCCCACAGATACGCAGTATTTT
-,TRBJ2-5,TRBV7-8,-,CASSFEDSKKTQYF,TGTGCCAGCAGCTTCGAGGATTCGAAAAAGACCCAGTACTTC
-,TRBJ2-7,TRBV5-4,once,CASSAGTSYEQYF,TGTGCCAGCAGCGCCGGGACATCTTACGAGCAGTACTTC
TRBD2,TRBJ2-2,TRBV11-2,once,CASRSSGRGGYTGELFF,TGTGCCAGCAGATCCTCCGGGCGCGGGGGGTACACCGGGGAGCTGTTTTTT
TRBD2,TRBJ2-7,TRBV28,-,CASSPASGNLEQYF,TGTGCCAGCAGTCCCGCTAGCGGGAACCTCGAGCAGTACTTC
-,TRBJ2-7,TRBV7-9,once,CASSLEERGSFREQYF,TGTGCCAGCAGCTTAGAGGAGAGAGGTAGCTTTAGGGAGCAGTACTTC
-,TRBJ2-1,TRBV7-8,-,CASSRSGSQFEQFF,TGTGCCAGCAGCAGGTCCGGTTCCCAATTTGAGCAGTTCTTC
-,TRBJ2-7,TRBV7-9,-,CASSWPGHSYEQYF,TGTGCCAGCAGCTGGCCGGGACACAGCTACGAGCAGTACTTC
-,TRBJ1-5,TRBV28,-,CASSLFGSAGSPQHF,TGTGCCAGCAGTTTATTCGGATCTGCCGGGTCGCCCCAGCATTTT
-,TRBJ2-1,TRBV30,-,CAWSRAKGGEQFF,TGTGCCTGGAGTCGGGCCAAGGGGGGTGAGCAGTTCTTC
TRBD2,TRBJ2-3,TRBV15,few,CATSSKAGNTDTQYF,TGTGCCACCAGCAGTAAAGCGGGGAACACAGATACGCAGTATTTT
-,TRBJ1-6,TRBV27,few,CASSLSEGTGNSPLHF,TGTGCCAGCAGTTTATCGGAGGGCACGGGAAATTCACCCCTCCACTTT
TRBD2,TRBJ2-5,TRBV5-4,-,CASSSGLSQETQYF,TGTGCCAGCTCTAGCGGGCTTTCCCAAGAGACCCAGTACTTC
-,TRBJ2-7,TRBV11-1,few,CASSLGDSEQYF,TGTGCCAGCAGCTTAGGGGATTCCGAGCAGTACTTC
TRBD1,TRBJ2-3,TRBV18,-,CASSPPRGQGSHTDTQYF,TGTGCCAGCTCACCCCCTAGGGGACAGGGGTCTCACACAGATACGCAGTATTTT
TRBD2,TRBJ2-3,TRBV7-2,-,CASSLQTSATDTQYF,TGTGCCAGCAGCTTGCAGACTAGCGCCACAGATACGCAGTATTTT
-,TRBJ2-7,TRBV11-2,few,CASSLGGFVDEQYF,TGTGCCAGCAGCTTAGGGGGATTTGTGGACGAGCAGTACTTC